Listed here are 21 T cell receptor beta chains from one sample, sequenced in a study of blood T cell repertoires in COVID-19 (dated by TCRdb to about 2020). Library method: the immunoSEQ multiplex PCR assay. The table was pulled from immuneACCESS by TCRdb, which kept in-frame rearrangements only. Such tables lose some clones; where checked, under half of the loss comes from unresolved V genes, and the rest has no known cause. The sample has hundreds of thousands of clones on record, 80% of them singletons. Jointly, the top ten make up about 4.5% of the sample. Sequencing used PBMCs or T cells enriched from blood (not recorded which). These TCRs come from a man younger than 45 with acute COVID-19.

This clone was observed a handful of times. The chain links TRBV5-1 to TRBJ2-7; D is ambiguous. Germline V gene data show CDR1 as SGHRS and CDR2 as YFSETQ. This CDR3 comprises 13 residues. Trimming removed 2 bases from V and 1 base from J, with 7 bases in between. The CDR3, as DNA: TGCGCCAGCAGCTTCACAGCTTCCTACGAGCAGTACTTC. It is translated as CASSFTASYEQYF.

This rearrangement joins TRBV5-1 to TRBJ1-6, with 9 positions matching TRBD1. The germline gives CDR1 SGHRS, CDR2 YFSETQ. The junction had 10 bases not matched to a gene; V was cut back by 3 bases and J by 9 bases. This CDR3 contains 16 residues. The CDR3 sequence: CASSSSGTGTLSPLHF. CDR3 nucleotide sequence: TGCGCCAGCAGCTCTTCCGGGACAGGGACCCTTTCACCCCTCCACTTT.

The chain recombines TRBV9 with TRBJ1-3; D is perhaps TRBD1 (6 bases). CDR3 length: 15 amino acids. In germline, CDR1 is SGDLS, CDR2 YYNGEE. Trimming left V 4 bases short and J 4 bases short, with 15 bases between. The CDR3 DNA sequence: TGTGCCAGCAGCTTCTCGGACAGTGTAGGAAACACCATATATTTT. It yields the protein CASSFSDSVGNTIYF.

CDR3 nucleotide sequence: TGTGCCAGTAGTCCTTCTCCAGGGGACTATGGCTACACCTTC. Translation gives CASSPSPGDYGYTF. The chain uses TRBV19 and TRBJ1-2; D may be TRBD1 (6 bases). Trimming removed 5 bases at V and 3 bases at J, with 13 bases between. This CDR3 has 14 amino acids. Germline V gene data show CDR1 as LNHDA and CDR2 as SQIVND (reference sequence).

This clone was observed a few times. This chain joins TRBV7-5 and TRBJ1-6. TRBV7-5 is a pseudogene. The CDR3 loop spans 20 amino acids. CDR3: CVRSLVEQKATYSYNSPLHF. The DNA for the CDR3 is TGTGTCAGAAGCTTAGTGGAGCAGAAAGCCACCTACTCCTATAATTCACCCCTCCACTTT.

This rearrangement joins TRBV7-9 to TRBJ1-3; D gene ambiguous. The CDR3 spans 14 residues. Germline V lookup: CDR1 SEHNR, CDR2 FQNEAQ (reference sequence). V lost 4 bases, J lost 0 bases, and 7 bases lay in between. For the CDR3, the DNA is TGTGCCAGCAGCTCAGATGTCTCTGGAAACACCATATATTTT. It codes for CASSSDVSGNTIYF.

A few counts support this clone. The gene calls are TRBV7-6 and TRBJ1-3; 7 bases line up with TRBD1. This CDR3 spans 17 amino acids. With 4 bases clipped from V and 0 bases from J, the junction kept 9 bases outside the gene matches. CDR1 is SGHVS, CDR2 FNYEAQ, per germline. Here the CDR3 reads CASSSIWDRSSGNTIYF. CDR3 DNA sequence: TGTGCCAGCAGCTCAATATGGGACAGATCCTCTGGAAACACCATATATTTT.

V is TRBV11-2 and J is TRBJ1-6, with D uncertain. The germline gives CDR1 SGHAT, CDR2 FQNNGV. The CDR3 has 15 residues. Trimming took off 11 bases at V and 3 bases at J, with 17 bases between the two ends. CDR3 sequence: CAGRAGPNYNSPLHF. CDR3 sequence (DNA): TGTGCCGGTCGAGCGGGCCCAAACTATAATTCACCCCTCCACTTT. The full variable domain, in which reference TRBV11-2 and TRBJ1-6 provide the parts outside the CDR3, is EAGVAQSPRYKIIEKRQSVAFWCNPISGHATLYWYQQILGQGPKLLIQFQNNGVVDDSQLPKDRFSAERLKGVDSTLKIQPAKLEDSAVYLCAGRAGPNYNSPLHFGNGTRLTVT.

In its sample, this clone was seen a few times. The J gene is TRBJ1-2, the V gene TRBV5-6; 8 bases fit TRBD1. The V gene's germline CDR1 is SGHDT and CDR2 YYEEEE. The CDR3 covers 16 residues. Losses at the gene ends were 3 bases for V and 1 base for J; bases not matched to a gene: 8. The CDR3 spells CASSSRGTGLNYGYTF. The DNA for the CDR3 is TGTGCCAGCAGCTCCCGCGGGACAGGCCTTAACTATGGCTACACCTTC.

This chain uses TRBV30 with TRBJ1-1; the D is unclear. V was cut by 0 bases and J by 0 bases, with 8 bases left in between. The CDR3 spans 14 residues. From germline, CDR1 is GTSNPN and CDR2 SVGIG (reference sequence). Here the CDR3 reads CAWSVRGMNTEAFF. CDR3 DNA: TGTGCCTGGAGTGTACGAGGAATGAACACTGAAGCTTTCTTT. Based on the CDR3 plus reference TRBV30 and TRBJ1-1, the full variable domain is SQTIHQWPATLVQPVGSPLSLECTVEGTSNPNLYWYRQAAGRGLQLLFYSVGIGQISSEVPQNLSASRPQDRQFILSSKKLLLSDSGFYLCAWSVRGMNTEAFFGQGTRLTVV.

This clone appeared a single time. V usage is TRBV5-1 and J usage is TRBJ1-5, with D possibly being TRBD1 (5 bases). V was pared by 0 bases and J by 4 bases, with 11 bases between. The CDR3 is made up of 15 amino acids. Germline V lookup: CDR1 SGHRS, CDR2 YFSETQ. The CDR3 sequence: CASSLGDSSNQPQHF. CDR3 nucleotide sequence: TGCGCCAGCAGCTTGGGTGACAGCAGTAATCAGCCCCAGCATTTT.

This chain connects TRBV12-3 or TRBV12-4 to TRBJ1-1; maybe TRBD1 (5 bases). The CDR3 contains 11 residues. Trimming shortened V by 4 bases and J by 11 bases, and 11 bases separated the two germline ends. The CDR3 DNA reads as TGTGCCAGCAGTTGGGGGGGGGAGGCTTTCTTT. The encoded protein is CASSWGGEAFF.

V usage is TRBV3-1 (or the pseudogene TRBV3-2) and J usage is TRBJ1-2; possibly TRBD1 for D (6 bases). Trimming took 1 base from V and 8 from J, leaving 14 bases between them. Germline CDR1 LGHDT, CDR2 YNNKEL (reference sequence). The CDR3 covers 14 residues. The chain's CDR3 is CASSQVTQGRGYTF. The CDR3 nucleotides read TGTGCCAGCAGCCAAGTCACACAGGGCAGGGGCTACACCTTC.

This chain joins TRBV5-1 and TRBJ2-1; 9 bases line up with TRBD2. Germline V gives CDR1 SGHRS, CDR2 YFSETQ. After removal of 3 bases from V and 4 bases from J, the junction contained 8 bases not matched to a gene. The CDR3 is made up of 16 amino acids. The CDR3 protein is CASSSRSGGLYNEQFF. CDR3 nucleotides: TGCGCCAGCAGCTCCCGTAGCGGGGGCCTTTACAATGAGCAGTTCTTC.

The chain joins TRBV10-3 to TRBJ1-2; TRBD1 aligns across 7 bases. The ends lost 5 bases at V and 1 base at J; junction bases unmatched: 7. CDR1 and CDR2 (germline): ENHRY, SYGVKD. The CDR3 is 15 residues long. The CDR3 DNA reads TGTGCCATCAGTTTGACAGGGATTCTTAACTATGGCTACACCTTC. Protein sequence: CAISLTGILNYGYTF.

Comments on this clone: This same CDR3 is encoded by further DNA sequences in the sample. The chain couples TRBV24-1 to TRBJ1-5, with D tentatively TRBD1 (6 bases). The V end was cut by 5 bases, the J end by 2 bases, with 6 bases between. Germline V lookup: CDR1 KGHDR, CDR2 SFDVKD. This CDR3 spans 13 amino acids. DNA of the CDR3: TGTGCCACCAGTGGACAGGGCAATCAGCCCCAGCATTTT. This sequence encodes CATSGQGNQPQHF.

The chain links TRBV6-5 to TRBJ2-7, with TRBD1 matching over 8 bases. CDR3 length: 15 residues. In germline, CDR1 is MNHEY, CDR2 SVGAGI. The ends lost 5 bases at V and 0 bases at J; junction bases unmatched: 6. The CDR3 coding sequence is TGTGCCAGCAGTCCGGGACAGGCGAGCTCCTACGAGCAGTACTTC. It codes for CASSPGQASSYEQYF.

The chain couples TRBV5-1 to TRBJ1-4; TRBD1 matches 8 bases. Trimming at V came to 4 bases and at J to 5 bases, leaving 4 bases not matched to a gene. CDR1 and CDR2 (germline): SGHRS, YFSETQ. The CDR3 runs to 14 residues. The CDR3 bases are TGCGCCAGCAGCATACAGGGGGAGAATGAAAAACTGTTTTTT. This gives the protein CASSIQGENEKLFF.

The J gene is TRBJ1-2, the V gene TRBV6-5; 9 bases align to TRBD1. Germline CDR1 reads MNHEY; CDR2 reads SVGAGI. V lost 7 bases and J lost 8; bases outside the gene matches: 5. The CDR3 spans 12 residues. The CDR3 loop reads CASTQTGGGYTF. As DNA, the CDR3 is TGTGCCAGCACCCAGACAGGGGGAGGCTACACCTTC.

The CDR3 nucleotides are TGTGCCAGCAGCCTCTCGGGGTCCAGTCAGCCCCAGCATTTT. Residues: CASSLSGSSQPQHF. V gene TRBV3-1 (or the pseudogene TRBV3-2) combines with J gene TRBJ1-5; the D is unclear. Trimming cost V 4 bases and J 6 bases, with 13 bases left between them. There are 14 residues in the CDR3. Germline CDR1 and CDR2: LGHDT and YNNKEL (reference sequence).

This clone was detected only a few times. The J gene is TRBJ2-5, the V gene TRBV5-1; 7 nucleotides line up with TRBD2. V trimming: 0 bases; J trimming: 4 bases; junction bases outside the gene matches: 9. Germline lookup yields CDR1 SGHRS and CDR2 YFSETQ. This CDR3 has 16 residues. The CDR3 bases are TGCGCCAGCAGCTTGGCCGGACTAGGTGTTAGAGAGACCCAGTACTTC. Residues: CASSLAGLGVRETQYF. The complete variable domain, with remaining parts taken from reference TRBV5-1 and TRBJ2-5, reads KAGVTQTPRYLIKTRGQQVTLSCSPISGHRSVSWYQQTPGQGLQFLFEYFSETQRNKGNFPGRFSGRQFSNSRSEMNVSTLELGDSALYLCASSLAGLGVRETQYFGPGTRLLVL.